The entry below gives a single T cell receptor beta chain sequence along with its context. The antigen is undetermined. Repertoires were generated with immunoSEQ multiplex PCR, while TCRdb's copy carries only in-frame clones and drops some. Of around 2.1 million clones detected, approximately 94% appear once; the ten largest clones hold about 1.5%. This sample is drawn from a study of shared clonotypes between healthy human individuals. At the level of the study: There were three CD4 naive, three CD4 memory, two CD8 naive and one CD8 memory plates per donor.

CD45RO-negative cells were positively selected for CCR7, leaving out terminally differentiated effector memory CD45RA+ cells. Study outcomes and limitations: Rarefaction showed sorted-subset sequencing was incomplete despite large depth.

With 5 bases removed from V and 14 bases from J, the gap between germline ends came to 16 bases. The CDR3 loop spans 12 amino acids. Germline CDR1 SEHNR, CDR2 FQNEAQ (reference sequence). The clonotype originates from a man younger than 35 in good health. Some clones in this sample may be carry-over from other donors' samples. Sequencing used naive CD8+ T cells from PBMCs. The chain couples TRBV7-9 to TRBJ2-1; no clear D gene. The CDR3 nucleotides are TGTGCCAGCAGCCCATCGGACCACCTTGAGTTCTTC. This translates into CASSPSDHLEFF.